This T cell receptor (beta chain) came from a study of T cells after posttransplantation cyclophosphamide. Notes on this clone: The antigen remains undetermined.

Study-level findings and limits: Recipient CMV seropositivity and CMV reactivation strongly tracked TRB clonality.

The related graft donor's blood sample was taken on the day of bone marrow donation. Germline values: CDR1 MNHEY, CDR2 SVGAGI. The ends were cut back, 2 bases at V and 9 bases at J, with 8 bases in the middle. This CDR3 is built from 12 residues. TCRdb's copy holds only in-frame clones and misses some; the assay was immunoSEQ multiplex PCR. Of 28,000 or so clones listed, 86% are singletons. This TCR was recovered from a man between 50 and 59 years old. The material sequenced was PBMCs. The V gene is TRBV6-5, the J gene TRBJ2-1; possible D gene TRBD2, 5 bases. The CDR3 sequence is CASSYTSGEQFF. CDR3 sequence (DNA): TGTGCCAGCAGTTACACTAGTGGTGAGCAGTTCTTC.